This T cell receptor beta chain was obtained from a study of monozygotic twins with cystic fibrosis listed by TCRdb under 2021. With respect to the entire study: Barcoded libraries were prepared with roughly 16 PCR cycles from 2.5 to 3 micrograms of fragmented DNA. TCR beta repertoires were compared within and between 16 monozygotic twin pairs with cystic fibrosis so that genetic influence on V and J gene usage could be assessed. The cohort included ten female and six male twin pairs, mostly children and adolescents, aged roughly 2.0 to 40 years with a median of 9.1 years. Twins were ranked among some 1,000 cohort participants for weight-for-height and FEVPerc (FEV1 disease centile) at the day of blood sampling. Data for three of the twin pairs had been reported earlier in a different context.

Overall study results and their limits: The greatest similarity to the co-twin was observed for V gene usage in 13 of 16 pairs and for J usage in 8 of 16 pairs, which suggested genetic constraints. Significantly higher nucleotide-identical clonotype sharing was observed within monozygotic CF twin pairs than between unrelated CF individuals (P = 0.000026, Mann-Whitney). No association turned up between shared CDR3 numbers and age, concordance or disease severity, and the cohort was small. Simpson clonality tended to be low (median about 0.009), which suggests a naive-dominated repertoire, although clonality was higher in the most severely affected patients.

Following the manufacturer's instructions, the researchers used the immunoSEQ immune profiling system to amplify TCR beta CDR3 regions via multiplex PCR. An Illumina NextSeq system was used for sequencing. For the original study's pipeline: Sequence data were processed on the immunoSEQ Analyzer platform, and clonality was computed as the square root of Simpson's index of productive rearrangements. Jensen-Shannon distance served as the measure of similarity in V and J usage, while OLGA was used to compute CDR3 generation probabilities. The immuneACCESS database (August 2020) and VDJdb (December 2020) were searched for shared CDR3 sequences. TCRdb obtained this table from immuneACCESS and retained in-frame rearrangements with V and J assigned. These tables miss some clones; where compared with another copy, unresolved V genes account for less than half of the shortfall, and the remainder is unexplained. The V and J calls and clone size come from that table; D and trimming were worked out from the DNA. For this sample there are about 24,000 clones; 91% appear just once. The biggest ten clones account for 0.29% of the sample.

The twin pairs came from the European Cystic Fibrosis Twin and Sibling Study Cohort, a cohort that recruited patients from over a hundred CF clinics across 14 European countries. Zygosity and CFTR genotype were verified in-house, and zygosity was tested by multiplex PCR of nine short tandem repeat loci. Peripheral blood was sampled from each twin, and clinical parameters were recorded on the day of blood sampling. Genomic DNA was isolated from peripheral blood cells with phenol/chloroform and kept in TE buffer at 4 degrees C. Points on this clone: Its antigen has not been determined. Base qualities are not at hand, and no much larger clone is one base apart.

Relative to germline, V is 4 bases shorter and J is 0 bases shorter, with 13 bases between their ends. The CDR3 goes from the cysteine to the phenylalanine over 15 residues. Only the CDR3 portion is preserved as DNA: 45 bases, with reading frame beginning at the first base. The germline V gene sets CDR1 to SGHRS and CDR2 to YFSETQ. The source is a girl aged 2-9 years with cystic fibrosis. The specimen was blood. The sequence joins TRBV5-1 to TRBJ1-2, with the D gene not clear enough to name. In nucleotide form, the sequence is TGCGCCAGCAGCACCCAACCACTTTCTAACTATGGCTACACCTTC. It translates to CASSTQPLSNYGYTF.